The rows below give T cell receptor beta chains drawn from one sample of a study of T-cell memory formation after mild COVID-19. MiXCR was run by TCRdb on the 5' RACE reads, yielding one entry per CDR3 protein. Among 250,000 to 300,000 distinct CDR3 sequences listed, roughly 15% were seen once. Material: PBMCs or a T cell subset sorted from them (not recorded which). The receptors come from a man aged 18-30 years who had mild COVID-19 (a few samples of this study predate the infection). Cell type and time point are not known. The CDR3 runs from the conserved cysteine through the conserved F or W. A D gene is named only where the DNA matches it firmly. Part of the rows lack a size; the others show once, few, many or a class for expanded clones.

J gene | D gene | clone size | V gene | CDR3 protein | CDR3 DNA
TRBJ2-1 | TRBD2 | medium-sized | TRBV6-4 | CASSEAGGSYNEQFF | TGTGCCAGCAGTGAAGCGGGGGGCTCCTACAATGAGCAGTTCTTC
TRBJ1-3 | . | . | TRBV7-2 | CASSPWTAGNTIYF | TGTGCCAGCAGCCCCTGGACAGCTGGAAACACCATATATTTT
TRBJ1-5 | . | . | TRBV29-1 | CSVGTGLNQPQHF | TGCAGCGTTGGAACAGGGCTAAATCAGCCCCAGCATTTT
TRBJ2-5 | . | many | TRBV10-3 | CAISEHGTERQETQYF | TGTGCCATCAGTGAACACGGGACGGAGAGGCAAGAGACCCAGTACTTC
TRBJ2-3 | TRBD2 | many | TRBV4-3 | CASSHRTGLAGESTDTQYF | TGCGCCAGCAGCCACCGCACGGGACTAGCGGGGGAAAGCACAGATACGCAGTATTTT
TRBJ2-5 | TRBD1 | . | TRBV6-5 | CASSYLGTAGETQYF | TGTGCCAGCAGTTACCTAGGGACAGCTGGGGAGACCCAGTACTTC
TRBJ2-6 | TRBD1 | few | TRBV4-2 | CASSQQGAGANVLTF | TGTGCCAGCAGCCAGCAGGGGGCGGGGGCCAACGTCCTGACTTTC
TRBJ1-5 | TRBD1 | . | TRBV3-1 | CASRGDRTGGDSNQPQHF | TGTGCCAGCAGAGGAGATCGGACAGGGGGGGATAGCAATCAGCCCCAGCATTTT
TRBJ2-3 | . | few | TRBV21-1 | CASGLRGSLHTQYF | TGTGCCAGCGGCCTTCGGGGGAGTTTGCATACGCAGTATTTT
TRBJ1-2 | . | few | TRBV18 | CASSPLLGDHGYTF | TGTGCCAGCTCACCACTATTAGGGGACCATGGCTACACCTTC
TRBJ2-1 | . | once | TRBV5-1 | CASSLVAVHLYNEQFF | TGCGCCAGCAGCTTGGTGGCGGTGCACCTCTACAATGAGCAGTTCTTC
TRBJ1-4 | . | . | TRBV5-6 | CASSGGNNEKLFF | TGTGCCAGCAGCGGCGGTAATAATGAAAAACTGTTTTTT
TRBJ2-7 | . | . | TRBV5-1 | CASRRGGGYEQYF | TGCGCCAGCAGAAGGGGGGGCGGGTACGAGCAGTACTTC
TRBJ2-3 | . | few | TRBV28 | CASTHRGDTQYF | TGTGCCAGCACCCACCGGGGAGATACGCAGTATTTT
TRBJ2-3 | . | . | TRBV18 | CASSTVLAMGTDTQYF | TGTGCCAGCTCAACGGTCCTAGCGATGGGCACAGATACGCAGTATTTT
TRBJ1-2 | . | . | TRBV7-9 | CASSTNGGANYGYTF | TGTGCCAGCAGCACCAATGGGGGGGCCAACTATGGCTACACCTTC
TRBJ2-7 | . | many | TRBV12-3/TRBV12-4 | CASSLGQGTYEQYF | TGTGCCAGCAGTTTAGGGCAGGGAACCTACGAGCAGTACTTC
TRBJ1-1 | TRBD1 | . | TRBV6-2/TRBV6-3 | CASTGDRDNTEAFF | TGTGCCAGCACCGGAGACAGGGATAACACTGAAGCTTTCTTT
TRBJ2-1 | . | few | TRBV3-1 | CASSQKPGTPLKDSEQFF | TGTGCCAGCAGCCAAAAGCCCGGGACACCCCTTAAGGACAGTGAGCAGTTCTTC
TRBJ1-3 | TRBD1 | few | TRBV27 | CASSSPGQGLHLSGNTIYF | TGTGCCAGCAGTTCTCCGGGACAGGGGCTCCATCTCTCTGGAAACACCATATATTTT
TRBJ1-1 | . | few | TRBV5-1 | CASSPQGQNTEAFF | TGCGCCAGCAGCCCACAAGGACAGAACACTGAAGCTTTCTTT
TRBJ1-2 | TRBD1 | few | TRBV6-6 | CASRETGPFYGYTF | TGTGCCAGCAGGGAGACAGGGCCCTTCTATGGCTACACCTTC
TRBJ1-1 | . | few | TRBV20-1 | CSVPGAGLGNTEAFF | TGCAGTGTACCCGGGGCAGGGCTCGGGAACACTGAAGCTTTCTTT
TRBJ1-6 | . | . | TRBV18 | CASSPTTGGDSPLHF | TGTGCCAGCTCACCGACGACAGGAGGGGACTCACCCCTCCACTTT
TRBJ2-3 | TRBD1 | once | TRBV7-3 | CASSPQTGTVIYTDTQYF | TGTGCCAGCAGCCCCCAAACCGGGACAGTTATCTACACAGATACGCAGTATTTT
TRBJ2-3 | TRBD2 | . | TRBV7-7 | CASSSGLAVSDTQYF | TGTGCCAGCAGCTCTGGACTAGCGGTTTCAGATACGCAGTATTTT
TRBJ2-7 | . | few | TRBV6-2/TRBV6-3 | CASSPRGRGDEQYF | TGTGCCAGCAGCCCCAGAGGCCGTGGGGACGAGCAGTACTTC
TRBJ1-2 | . | few | TRBV4-3 | CASSQEVGGLPYGYTF | TGCGCCAGCAGCCAAGAGGTGGGGGGCCTACCCTATGGCTACACCTTC
TRBJ2-2 | . | few | TRBV29-1 | CSVQDSGNTGELFF | TGCAGCGTCCAGGACAGTGGAAACACCGGGGAGCTGTTTTTT
TRBJ1-6 | . | . | TRBV4-3 | CASSQKEDRPLAPLHF | TGCGCCAGCAGCCAAAAGGAAGACAGGCCACTGGCACCCCTCCACTTT
TRBJ2-5 | . | many | TRBV5-4 | CASSPVGVSETQYF | TGTGCCAGCAGCCCCGTCGGGGTGTCAGAGACCCAGTACTTC